This T cell receptor (beta chain) emerged from a study of beta chain features in type 1 diabetes. Study-level findings and limits: Relative to healthy donors, patients appeared to have naive, central memory and Treg TCRB repertoires that were more similar.

From germline, CDR1 is SGHKS and CDR2 YYEKEE (reference sequence). V was clipped by 5 bases and J by 7 bases; unmatched bases: 11. The CDR3 is made up of 14 amino acids. Expressed TCRB transcripts were sequenced after all isolated RNA was converted to cDNA. TCRdb's table, derived via immunoSEQ multiplex PCR, lists solely in-frame clones and lacks some. The repertoire holds roughly 180,000 clones, with 10% to 15% as singletons. Comment on this clone: The antigen is undetermined.

The gene calls are TRBV5-5 and TRBJ1-1, with 7 bases that match TRBD1. Material: central memory CD4+ T cells from blood. The TCR was taken from a woman between 18 and 29 years old in good health. In DNA form, the CDR3 reads TGTGCCAGCAGGCTCGGACAGGCGCCCCTTGAAGCTTTCTTT. Residues: CASRLGQAPLEAFF.